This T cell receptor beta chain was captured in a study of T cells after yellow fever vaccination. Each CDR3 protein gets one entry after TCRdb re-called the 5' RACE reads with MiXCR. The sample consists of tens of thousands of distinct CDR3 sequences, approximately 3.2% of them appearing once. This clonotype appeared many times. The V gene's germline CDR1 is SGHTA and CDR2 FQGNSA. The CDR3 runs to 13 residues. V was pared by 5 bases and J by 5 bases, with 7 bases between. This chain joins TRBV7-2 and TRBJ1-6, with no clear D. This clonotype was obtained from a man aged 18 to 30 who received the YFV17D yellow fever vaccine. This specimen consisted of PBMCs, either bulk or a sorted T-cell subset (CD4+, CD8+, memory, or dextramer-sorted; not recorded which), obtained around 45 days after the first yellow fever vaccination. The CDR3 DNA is TGTGCCAGCAGCCCCGTTAATAATTCACCCCTCCACTTT. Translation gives CASSPVNNSPLHF.